This T cell receptor beta chain emerged from a study of OX40 agonist ivuxolimab in advanced cancers. In terms of the full investigation: Ivuxolimab was a fully human IgG2 agonistic monoclonal antibody targeting the costimulatory receptor OX40 (CD134). Intravenous ivuxolimab was administered to patients every 2 weeks at six dose levels: 0.01, 0.1, 0.3, 1.5, 3 and 10 mg/kg. Of the 52 patients in dose escalation, 19 had hepatocellular carcinoma, approximately 15 had melanoma, 9 had renal cell carcinoma and 9 had head and neck cancer. A male proportion of nearly 85% and a mean age of approximately 60 years, ranging from about 23 to 90, were recorded for the dose-escalation cohort. Prior anti-PD-1, anti-PD-L1 or anti-CTLA-4 therapy was permitted, and checkpoint inhibitors had been received by less than 45% of dose-escalation patients. Partial responses occurred in three dose-escalation patients: two with cutaneous melanoma and one with hepatocellular carcinoma. Peripheral TCRbeta sequencing was intended to test whether TCR sequence diversity was altered and clonal T-cell expansion was caused by ivuxolimab. The paper reports the monotherapy dose-escalation portion (N ≈ 50 patients) of the phase I ivuxolimab trial.

Patients with autoimmune disease history or receiving systemic immunosuppression were excluded from the trial. Peripheral blood for TCR sequencing was collected from all dose cohorts at baseline, on cycle 4 day 1, and on cycle 7 day 1. The samples were taken from a phase I, first-in-human, multicenter, open-label dose-escalation trial of ivuxolimab. Adults with locally advanced or metastatic head and neck squamous cell, hepatocellular, melanoma or renal cell carcinoma were enrolled in the trial. Before TCR sequencing, CD4+ T cells and CD8+ T cells were sorted from peripheral blood as separate populations. From a lookup of the germline V gene, CDR1 and CDR2 are SGHRS and YFSETQ. The germline V and J ends show losses of 2 bases and 5 bases respectively, and no gene match explains 10 bases of the junction. From cysteine to phenylalanine, the CDR3 is 17 amino acids long. The kept DNA is CDR3 alone, 51 bases in frame from the first base.

Worth noting for this clone: This receptor's antigen is unknown. No base qualities exist here, and no much larger clone lies one base off it.

Study-level results and caveats: Low levels of normalized T-cell clonal expansion were also seen in some patients who did not respond. At doses of 0.1 to 3.0 mg/kg, clonal expansion of both CD4+ and CD8+ blood T cells was observed from baseline to week 6. Partial responders in the 0.1-3.0 mg/kg groups had among the lowest normalized peripheral clonal expansion, especially among CD8+ T cells. The antigen specificity of the clonally expanded peripheral T cells was not determined. After ivuxolimab, expanded clones were on average more numerous among CD8+ T cells than among CD4+ T cells.

For sequencing of the TCRbeta CDR3 region, genomic DNA was extracted from the sorted cells. TCRbeta CDR3 regions were sequenced using the immunoSEQ Assay. Not all clones reach the TCRdb copy of this immuneACCESS table, which keeps in-frame sequences only. Checked studies attribute under half of the gap to unresolved V genes and leave the rest unexplained. This sample has 70,000 to 100,000 clones in its table, and 86% of those were observed once. The ten largest clonotypes hold about 2% of the sample. The TCR sequence derives from an adult with an advanced solid tumor such as melanoma, head and neck, liver or kidney cancer. Source: CD4+ or CD8+ T cells sorted from blood, taken in a trial of the OX40 agonist ivuxolimab. Recombination linked TRBV5-1 to TRBJ2-5; the junction holds 12 bases that match TRBD2. The nucleotide sequence reads TGCGCCAGCAGCTTCCCTAGCGGGAGGGCCGGGGTCGAGACCCAGTACTTC. Its protein product is CASSFPSGRAGVETQYF.